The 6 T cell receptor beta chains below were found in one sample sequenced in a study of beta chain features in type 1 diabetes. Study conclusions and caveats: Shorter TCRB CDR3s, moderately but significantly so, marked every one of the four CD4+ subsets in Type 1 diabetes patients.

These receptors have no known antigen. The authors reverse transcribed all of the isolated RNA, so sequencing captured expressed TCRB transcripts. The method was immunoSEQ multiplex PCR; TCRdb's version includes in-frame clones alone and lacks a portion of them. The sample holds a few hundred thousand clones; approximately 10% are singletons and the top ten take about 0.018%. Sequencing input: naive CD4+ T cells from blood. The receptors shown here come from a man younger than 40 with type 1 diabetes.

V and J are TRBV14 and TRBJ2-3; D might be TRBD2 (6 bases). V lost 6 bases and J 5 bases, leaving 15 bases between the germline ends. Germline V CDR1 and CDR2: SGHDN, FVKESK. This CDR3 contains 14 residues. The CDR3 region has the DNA TGTGCCAGCAGTCCGGCGGGGTCGGGAGATACGCAGTATTTT. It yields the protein CASSPAGSGDTQYF.

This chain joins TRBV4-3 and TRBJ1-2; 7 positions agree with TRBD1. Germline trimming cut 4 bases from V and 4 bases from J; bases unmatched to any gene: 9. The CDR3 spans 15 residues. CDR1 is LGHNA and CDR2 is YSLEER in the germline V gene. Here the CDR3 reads CASSLSTGEIYGYTF. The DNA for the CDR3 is TGCGCCAGCAGCCTATCTACAGGGGAAATCTATGGCTACACCTTC.

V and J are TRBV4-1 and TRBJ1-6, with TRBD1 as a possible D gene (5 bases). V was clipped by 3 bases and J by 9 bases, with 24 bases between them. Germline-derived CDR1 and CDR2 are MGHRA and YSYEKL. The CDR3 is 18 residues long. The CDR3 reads CASSHRQGSPQGGSPLHF. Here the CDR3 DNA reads TGCGCCAGCAGCCATCGACAAGGGTCGCCTCAGGGAGGTTCACCCCTCCACTTT.

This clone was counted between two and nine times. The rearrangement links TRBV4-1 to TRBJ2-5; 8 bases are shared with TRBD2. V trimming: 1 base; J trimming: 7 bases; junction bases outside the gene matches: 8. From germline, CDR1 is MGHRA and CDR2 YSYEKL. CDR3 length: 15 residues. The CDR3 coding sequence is TGCGCCAGCAGCCAAGTGGTCGGGCTAGCGGGGACCCAGTACTTC. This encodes CASSQVVGLAGTQYF.

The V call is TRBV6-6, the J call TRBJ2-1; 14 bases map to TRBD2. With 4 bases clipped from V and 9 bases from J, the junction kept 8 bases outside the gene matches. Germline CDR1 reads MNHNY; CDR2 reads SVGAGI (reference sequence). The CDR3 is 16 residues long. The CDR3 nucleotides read TGTGCCAGCAGTTCCGGGACTAGCGGGGGAGGGAGTGAGCAGTTCTTC. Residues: CASSSGTSGGGSEQFF.

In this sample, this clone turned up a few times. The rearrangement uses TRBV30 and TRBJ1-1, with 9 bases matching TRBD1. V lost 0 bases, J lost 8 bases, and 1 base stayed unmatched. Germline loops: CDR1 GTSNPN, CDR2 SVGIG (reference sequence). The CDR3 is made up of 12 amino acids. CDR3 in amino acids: CAWSVQGAEAFF. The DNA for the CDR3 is TGTGCCTGGAGTGTACAGGGGGCGGAAGCTTTCTTT. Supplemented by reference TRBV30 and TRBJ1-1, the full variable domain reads SQTIHQWPATLVQPVGSPLSLECTVEGTSNPNLYWYRQAAGRGLQLLFYSVGIGQISSEVPQNLSASRPQDRQFILSSKKLLLSDSGFYLCAWSVQGAEAFFGQGTRLTVV.